The entry that follows covers one T cell receptor (beta chain) sequence. Its antigen is still unknown. TCRB transcripts that were expressed got sequenced, as all of the isolated RNA had been reverse transcribed. The repertoire was sequenced with immunoSEQ multiplex PCR; TCRdb's copy has only in-frame clones and lacks some. The sample carries roughly 340,000 clones, around 12% recorded once. The data were taken from a study of beta chain features in type 1 diabetes. Study-level points and caveats: Moderate yet significant TCRB CDR3 shortening was seen in Type 1 diabetes patients in all four CD4+ subsets.

CDR3 length: 13 residues. The V and J ends lost 2 bases and 3 bases respectively, with 5 bases between them. In germline, CDR1 is SGHVS, CDR2 FNYEAQ. This chain links TRBV7-6 with TRBJ2-1; D gene unclear. This receptor was identified in a woman younger than 35 with type 1 diabetes. Material for sequencing was naive CD4+ T cells from blood. DNA of the CDR3: TGTGCCAGCAGCTTAAACTTCTACAATGAGCAGTTCTTC. Translated, it gives CASSLNFYNEQFF. The variable domain in full, completed from reference TRBV7-6 and TRBJ2-1, reads GAGVSQSPRYKVTKRGQDVALRCDPISGHVSLYWYRQALGQGPEFLTYFNYEAQQDKSGLPNDRFSAERPEGSISTLTIQRTEQRDSAMYRCASSLNFYNEQFFGPGTRLTVL.